These T cell receptor beta chains were read from a single sample in a study of Ad26.COV2.S vaccination and SARS-CoV-2 variants. The repertoire was sequenced with immunoSEQ multiplex PCR; TCRdb's copy has only in-frame clones and lacks some. This sample has hundreds of thousands of clones; roughly 90% occur once, and the top ten carry about 1.5%. Sequenced here: peripheral blood, sampled in a trial of Ad26.COV2.S vaccine versus placebo. The receptors shown here come from a person aged 18-60 years who received the Ad26.COV2.S COVID-19 vaccine or a placebo. CDR3s include the opening cysteine and the closing phenylalanine or tryptophan. Fields, in order: J gene, clone size, V gene, D gene, CDR3 DNA, CDR3 protein. A D gene is named only where the DNA matches it firmly. Some rows have no size entry. The others give once, few or many, or a class for an expanded clone.

TRBJ1-2	-	TRBV7-2	-	TGTGCCAGCAGCCCGGAAACAGGGAACTATGGCTACACCTTC	CASSPETGNYGYTF
TRBJ1-5	few	TRBV4-2	TRBD1	TGTGCCAGCAGTCACGACAGGGGGCAAGACCAGCCCCAGCATTTT	CASSHDRGQDQPQHF
TRBJ1-1	-	TRBV6-5	-	TGTGCCTCCCTGGGTGTCACTGAAGCTTTCTTT	CASLGVTEAFF
TRBJ2-5	-	TRBV6-5	-	TGTGCCAGCAGCCCGGACACCCAAGAGACCCAGTACTTC	CASSPDTQETQYF
TRBJ2-7	once	TRBV18	-	TGTGCCAGCTCACCTTACCCGGGTTTGTACGAGCAGTACTTC	CASSPYPGLYEQYF
TRBJ2-5	-	TRBV6-5	-	TGTGCCAGCAGTTTCGGAGGAGGGGGCCTCGGAGAGACCCAGTACTTC	CASSFGGGGLGETQYF
TRBJ2-7	-	TRBV18	TRBD2	TGTGCCACCTCGGCTAGCGGGATGCCCTACGAGCAGTACTTC	CATSASGMPYEQYF
TRBJ1-6	once	TRBV7-9	-	TGTGCCAGCAGCTTAGTTGCGGGGTCACCCCTCCACTTT	CASSLVAGSPLHF
TRBJ1-6	few	TRBV5-4	-	TGTGCCAGCAGCTTGGTGGCAGGCAGCTCCTATAATTCACCCCTCCACTTT	CASSLVAGSSYNSPLHF
TRBJ2-1	-	TRBV29-1	-	TGCAGCGTTTCTCATACAGGGTTTGAGCAGTTCTTC	CSVSHTGFEQFF
TRBJ2-7	-	TRBV25-1	TRBD2	TGTGCCAGCAGTACCCCGGGACTAGCGGCCGACGAGCAGTACTTC	CASSTPGLAADEQYF
TRBJ2-3	-	TRBV9	-	TGTGCCAGCAGCGTCGGACTGGGTACGTGGGGAAGCACAGATACGCAGTATTTT	CASSVGLGTWGSTDTQYF
TRBJ2-3	-	TRBV5-6	-	TGTGCCAGCAGCTTCCGGGGGAGCACAGATACGCAGTATTTT	CASSFRGSTDTQYF
TRBJ1-2	few	TRBV6-5	-	TGTGCCAGCACCACAGCTGGGAACTATGGCTACACCTTC	CASTTAGNYGYTF
TRBJ2-3	-	TRBV3-1/TRBV3-2	-	TGTGCCTCCAGGGGCACCGATACGCAGTATTTT	CASRGTDTQYF
TRBJ2-2	-	TRBV7-6	-	TGTGCCAGCAGCATCACCGGGGAGCTGTTTTTT	CASSITGELFF
TRBJ2-2	-	TRBV5-4	-	TGTGCCAGCAGCACAAACTGGCAGTTGAACACCGGGGAGCTGTTTTTT	CASSTNWQLNTGELFF
TRBJ2-5	-	TRBV7-9	-	TGTGCCAGCAGCTTATTCAGGGAAGAGACCCAGTACTTC	CASSLFREETQYF
TRBJ1-5	-	TRBV6-5	-	TGTGCCAGCAGTCCGGCCGAGCGGCAGCCCCAGCATTTT	CASSPAERQPQHF
TRBJ1-3	-	TRBV18	-	TGTGCCAGCTCACCACCCTCGGCAGTTGGAAACACCATATATTTT	CASSPPSAVGNTIYF
TRBJ2-7	once	TRBV18	TRBD1	TGTGCCAGCTCTCTACAGGGGTACGAGCAGTACTTC	CASSLQGYEQYF
TRBJ1-4	-	TRBV6-5	-	TGTGCCAGCAGCCGCTGGGCCGCTAATGAAAAACTGTTTTTT	CASSRWAANEKLFF
TRBJ2-7	-	TRBV10-2	-	TGCGCCAGCGGCCGGTACGAGCAGTACTTC	CASGRYEQYF
TRBJ1-6	-	TRBV3-1/TRBV3-2	-	TGTGCCAGCAGCCTTGACGAGAATTCACCCCTCCACTTT	CASSLDENSPLHF
TRBJ2-1	-	TRBV30	-	TGTGCCTGGACTAGCTACAATGAGCAGTTCTTC	CAWTSYNEQFF
TRBJ1-3	-	TRBV6-6	TRBD1	TGTGCCTGCACAGGGGTTGGAAACACCATATATTTT	CACTGVGNTIYF
TRBJ2-3	-	TRBV4-1	TRBD2	TGCGCCAGCAGCCAGCGCCAGGGACTAGGGGTAGATACGCAGTATTTT	CASSQRQGLGVDTQYF
TRBJ2-1	-	TRBV24-1	TRBD1	TGTGCCACCAACGCCGGGACAGGGTTGAGTGAGCAGTTCTTC	CATNAGTGLSEQFF
TRBJ2-7	-	TRBV6-5	-	TGTGCCAGCAGCCCCCGGACAGTCTACGAGCAGTACTTC	CASSPRTVYEQYF
TRBJ1-2	once	TRBV30	-	TGTGCCTGGAGTTACGGGGACGGGGATGGCTACACCTTC	CAWSYGDGDGYTF
TRBJ2-1	-	TRBV5-4	TRBD2	TGTGCCAGCAGCTTTGAGGGAGGGCCCAGGAATGAGCAGTTCTTC	CASSFEGGPRNEQFF
TRBJ2-5	-	TRBV19	TRBD1	TGTGCCAGTAGTATAGACTCCGGGACAGCTATTGAGACCCAGTACTTC	CASSIDSGTAIETQYF
TRBJ2-5	-	TRBV2	-	TGTGCCAGCAGTGAAGTGCGGGAGACCCAGTACTTC	CASSEVRETQYF
TRBJ2-3	-	TRBV27	-	TGTGCCAGCAGTCACAACGGGGGAACCACAGATACGCAGTATTTT	CASSHNGGTTDTQYF
TRBJ1-4	-	TRBV6-1	-	TGTGCCAGCAGTGACGGGACAACTAATGAAAAACTGTTTTTT	CASSDGTTNEKLFF
TRBJ2-7	-	TRBV7-2	TRBD2	TGTGCCAGCAGCTCGGGACTAGCGGGACTCGAGCAGTACTTC	CASSSGLAGLEQYF
TRBJ1-2	once	TRBV5-1	-	TGCGCCAGCAGCCGGGCGGGGAATTCCGATCGGGATGGCTACACCTTC	CASSRAGNSDRDGYTF